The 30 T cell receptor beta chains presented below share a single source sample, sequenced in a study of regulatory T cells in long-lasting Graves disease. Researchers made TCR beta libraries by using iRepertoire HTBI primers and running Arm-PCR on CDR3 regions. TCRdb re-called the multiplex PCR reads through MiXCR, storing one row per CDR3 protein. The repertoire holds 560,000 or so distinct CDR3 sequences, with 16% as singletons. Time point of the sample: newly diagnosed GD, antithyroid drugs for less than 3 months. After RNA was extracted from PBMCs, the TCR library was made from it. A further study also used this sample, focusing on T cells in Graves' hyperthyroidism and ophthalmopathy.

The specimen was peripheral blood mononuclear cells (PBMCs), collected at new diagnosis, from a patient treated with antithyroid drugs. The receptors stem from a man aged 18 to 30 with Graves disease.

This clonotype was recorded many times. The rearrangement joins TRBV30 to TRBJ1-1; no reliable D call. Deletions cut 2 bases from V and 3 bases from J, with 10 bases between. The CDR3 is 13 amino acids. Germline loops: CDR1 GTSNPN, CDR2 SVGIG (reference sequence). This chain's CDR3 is CAWSFEEDTEAFF. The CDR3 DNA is TGTGCCTGGAGTTTCGAGGAAGACACTGAAGCTTTCTTT.

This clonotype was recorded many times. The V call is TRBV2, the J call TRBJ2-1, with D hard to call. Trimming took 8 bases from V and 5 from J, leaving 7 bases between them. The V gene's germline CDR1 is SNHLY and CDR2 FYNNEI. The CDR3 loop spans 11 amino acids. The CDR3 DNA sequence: TGTGCCAGCCGAAGGAACAATGAGCAGTTCTTC. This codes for CASRRNNEQFF.

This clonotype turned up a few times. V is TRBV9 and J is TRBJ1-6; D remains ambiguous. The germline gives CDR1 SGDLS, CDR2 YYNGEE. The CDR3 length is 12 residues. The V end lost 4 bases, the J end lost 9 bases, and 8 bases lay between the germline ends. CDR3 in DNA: TGTGCCAGCAGCAGACCGGGTTCACCCCTCCACTTT. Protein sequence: CASSRPGSPLHF.

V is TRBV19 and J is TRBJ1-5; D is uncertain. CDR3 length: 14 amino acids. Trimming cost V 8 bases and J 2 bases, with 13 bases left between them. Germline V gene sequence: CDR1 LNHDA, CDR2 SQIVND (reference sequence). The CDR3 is CASRWSRGNQPQHF. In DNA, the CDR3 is TGTGCCAGTCGGTGGTCGAGGGGCAATCAGCCCCAGCATTTT.

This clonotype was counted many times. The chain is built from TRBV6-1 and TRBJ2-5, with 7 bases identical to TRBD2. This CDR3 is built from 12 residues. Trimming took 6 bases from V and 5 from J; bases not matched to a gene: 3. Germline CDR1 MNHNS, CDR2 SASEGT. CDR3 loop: CASRTSEETQYF. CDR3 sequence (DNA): TGTGCCAGCAGAACTAGCGAGGAGACCCAGTACTTC.

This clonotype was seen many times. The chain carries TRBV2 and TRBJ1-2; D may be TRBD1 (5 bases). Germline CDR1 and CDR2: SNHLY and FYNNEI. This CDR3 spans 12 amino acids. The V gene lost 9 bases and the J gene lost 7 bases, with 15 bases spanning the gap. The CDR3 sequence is CASSRGPTGYTF. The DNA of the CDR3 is TGTGCCAGTTCCCGGGGACCCACTGGCTACACCTTC.

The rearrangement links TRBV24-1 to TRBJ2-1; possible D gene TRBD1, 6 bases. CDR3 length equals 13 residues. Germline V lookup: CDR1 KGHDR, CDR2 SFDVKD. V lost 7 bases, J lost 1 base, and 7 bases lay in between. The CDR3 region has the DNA TGTGCCACCAGGGACAGTTCCTACAATGAGCAGTTCTTC. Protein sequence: CATRDSSYNEQFF.

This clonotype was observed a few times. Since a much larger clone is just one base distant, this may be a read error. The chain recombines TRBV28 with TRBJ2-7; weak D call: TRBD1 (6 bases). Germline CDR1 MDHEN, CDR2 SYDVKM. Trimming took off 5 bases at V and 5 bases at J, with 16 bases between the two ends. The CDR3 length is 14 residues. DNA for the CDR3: TGTGCCAGCAGTCTTACAAACAGGGTCCACGAGCAGTACTTC. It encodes CASSLTNRVHEQYF. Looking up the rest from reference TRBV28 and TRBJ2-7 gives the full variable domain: DVKVTQSSRYLVKRTGEKVFLECVQDMDHENMFWYRQDPGLGLRLIYFSYDVKMKEKGDIPEGYSVSREKKERFSLILESASTNQTSMYLCASSLTNRVHEQYFGPGTRLTVT.

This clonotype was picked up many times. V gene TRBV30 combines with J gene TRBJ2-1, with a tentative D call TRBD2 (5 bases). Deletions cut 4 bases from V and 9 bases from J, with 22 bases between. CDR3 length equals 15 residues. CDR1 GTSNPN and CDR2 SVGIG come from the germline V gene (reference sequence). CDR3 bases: TGTGCCTGGACGCATCTAGCCGGTCGGGTGAGTGAGCAGTTCTTC. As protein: CAWTHLAGRVSEQFF.

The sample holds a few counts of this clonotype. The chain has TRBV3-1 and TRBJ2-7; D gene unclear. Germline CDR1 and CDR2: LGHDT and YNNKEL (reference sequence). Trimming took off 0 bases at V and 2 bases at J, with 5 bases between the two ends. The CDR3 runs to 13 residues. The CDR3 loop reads CASSQDAPYEQYF. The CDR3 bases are TGTGCCAGCAGCCAAGATGCCCCCTACGAGCAGTACTTC.

For the CDR3, the DNA is TGTGCCAGCAGCCAAGGCGTTGGGACAGATACGCAGTATTTT. Protein: CASSQGVGTDTQYF. The rearrangement joins TRBV3-1 to TRBJ2-3; D gene unclear. CDR3 length equals 14 residues. The germline V gene has CDR1 LGHDT and CDR2 YNNKEL (reference sequence). Trimming cost V 1 base and J 3 bases, with 8 bases left between them.

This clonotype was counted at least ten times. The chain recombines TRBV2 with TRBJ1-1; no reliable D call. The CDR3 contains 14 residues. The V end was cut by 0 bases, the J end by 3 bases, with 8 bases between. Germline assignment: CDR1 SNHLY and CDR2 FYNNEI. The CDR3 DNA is TGTGCCAGCAGTGAAGCCAGTAGGGACACTGAAGCTTTCTTT. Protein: CASSEASRDTEAFF.

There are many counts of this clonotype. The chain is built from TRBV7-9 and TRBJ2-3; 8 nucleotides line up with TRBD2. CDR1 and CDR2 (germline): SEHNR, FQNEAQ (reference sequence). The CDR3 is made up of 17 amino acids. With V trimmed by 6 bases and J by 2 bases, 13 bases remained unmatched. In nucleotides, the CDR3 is TGTGCCAGCAGTACGTCCGCCGCGGGAGGTTACACAGATACGCAGTATTTT. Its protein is CASSTSAAGGYTDTQYF.

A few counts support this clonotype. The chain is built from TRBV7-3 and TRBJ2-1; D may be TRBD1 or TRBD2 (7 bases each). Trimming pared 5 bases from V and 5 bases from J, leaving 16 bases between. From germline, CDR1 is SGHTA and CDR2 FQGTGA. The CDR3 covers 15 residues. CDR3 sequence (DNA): TGTGCCAGCAGCCACGGCCAGGGGGGGAACAATGAGCAGTTCTTC. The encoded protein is CASSHGQGGNNEQFF.

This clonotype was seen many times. CDR3 DNA sequence: TGTGCCAGCAGTGCGACAGGGGCGGGCAATCAGCCCCAGCATTTT. Protein product: CASSATGAGNQPQHF. The V call is TRBV12-3 or TRBV12-4, the J call TRBJ1-5, with 8 bases lining up with TRBD1. This CDR3 comprises 15 residues. The V segment lost 5 bases and the J segment 2 bases; nucleotides outside the gene matches: 5.

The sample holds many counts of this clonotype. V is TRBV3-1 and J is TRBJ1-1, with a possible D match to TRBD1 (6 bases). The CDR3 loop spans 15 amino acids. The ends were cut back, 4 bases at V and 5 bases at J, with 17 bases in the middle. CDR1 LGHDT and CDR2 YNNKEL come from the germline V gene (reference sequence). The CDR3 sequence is CASSPEGGQGTEAFF. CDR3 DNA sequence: TGTGCCAGCAGCCCCGAGGGGGGGCAAGGAACTGAAGCTTTCTTT.

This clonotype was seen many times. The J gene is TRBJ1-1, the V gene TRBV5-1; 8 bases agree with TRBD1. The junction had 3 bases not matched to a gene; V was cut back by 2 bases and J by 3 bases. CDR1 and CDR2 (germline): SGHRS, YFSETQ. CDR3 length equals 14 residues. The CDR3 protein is CASSFQTGDTEAFF. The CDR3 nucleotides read TGCGCCAGCAGCTTCCAGACAGGGGACACTGAAGCTTTCTTT.

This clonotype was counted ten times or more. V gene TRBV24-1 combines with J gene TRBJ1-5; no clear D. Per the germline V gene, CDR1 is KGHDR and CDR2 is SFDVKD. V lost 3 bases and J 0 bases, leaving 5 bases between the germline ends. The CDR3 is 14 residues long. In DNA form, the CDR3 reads TGTGCCACCAGTGATGATAGTAGCAATCAGCCCCAGCATTTT. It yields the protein CATSDDSSNQPQHF.

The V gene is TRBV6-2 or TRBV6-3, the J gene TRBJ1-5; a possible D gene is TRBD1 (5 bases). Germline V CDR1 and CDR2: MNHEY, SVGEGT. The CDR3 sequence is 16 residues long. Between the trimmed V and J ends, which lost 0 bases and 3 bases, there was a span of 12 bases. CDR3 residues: CASSYSWRDYNQPQHF. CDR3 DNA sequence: TGTGCCAGCAGTTACTCGTGGCGGGACTACAATCAGCCCCAGCATTTT.

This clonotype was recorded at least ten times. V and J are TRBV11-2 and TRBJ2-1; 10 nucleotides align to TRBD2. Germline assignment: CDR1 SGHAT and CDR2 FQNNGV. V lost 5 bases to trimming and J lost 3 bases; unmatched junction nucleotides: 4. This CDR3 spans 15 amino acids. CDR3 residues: CASSVTSGVYNEQFF. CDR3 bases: TGTGCCAGCAGCGTCACTAGCGGGGTCTACAATGAGCAGTTCTTC. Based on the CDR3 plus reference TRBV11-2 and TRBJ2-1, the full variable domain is EAGVAQSPRYKIIEKRQSVAFWCNPISGHATLYWYQQILGQGPKLLIQFQNNGVVDDSQLPKDRFSAERLKGVDSTLKIQPAKLEDSAVYLCASSVTSGVYNEQFFGPGTRLTVL.

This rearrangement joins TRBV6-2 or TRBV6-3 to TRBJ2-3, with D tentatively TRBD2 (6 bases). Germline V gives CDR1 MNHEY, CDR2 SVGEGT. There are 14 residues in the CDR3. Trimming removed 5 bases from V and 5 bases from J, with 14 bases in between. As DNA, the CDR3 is TGTGCCAGCAGTGCGGGACCCTGGGTAGATACGCAGTATTTT. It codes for CASSAGPWVDTQYF.

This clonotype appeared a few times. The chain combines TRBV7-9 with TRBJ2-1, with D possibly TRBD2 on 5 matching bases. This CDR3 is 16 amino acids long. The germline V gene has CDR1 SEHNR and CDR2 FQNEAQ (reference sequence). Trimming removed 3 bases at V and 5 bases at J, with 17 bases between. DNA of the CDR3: TGTGCCAGCAGCTTTGGTCGGGAAGGGCCCCACAATGAGCAGTTCTTC. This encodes CASSFGREGPHNEQFF.

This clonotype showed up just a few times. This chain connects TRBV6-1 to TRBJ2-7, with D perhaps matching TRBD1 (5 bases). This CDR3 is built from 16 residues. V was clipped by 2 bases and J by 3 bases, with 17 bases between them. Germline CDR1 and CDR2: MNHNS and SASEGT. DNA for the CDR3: TGTGCCAGCAGTGAAAGGGGCGCTGAGGTGGGCTACGAGCAGTACTTC. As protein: CASSERGAEVGYEQYF.

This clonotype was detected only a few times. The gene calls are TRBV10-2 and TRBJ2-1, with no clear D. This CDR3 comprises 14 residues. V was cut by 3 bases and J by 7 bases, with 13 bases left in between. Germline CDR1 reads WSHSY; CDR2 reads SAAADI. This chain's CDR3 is CASSDVIEENEQFF. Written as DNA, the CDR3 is TGCGCCAGCAGTGATGTGATCGAGGAAAATGAGCAGTTCTTC.

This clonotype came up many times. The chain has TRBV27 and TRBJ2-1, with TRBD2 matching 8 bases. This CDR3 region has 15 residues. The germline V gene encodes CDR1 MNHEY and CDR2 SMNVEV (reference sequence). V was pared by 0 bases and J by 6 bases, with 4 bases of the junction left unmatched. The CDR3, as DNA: TGTGCCAGCAGTTTATCGTTAGCGGGACTCAATGAGCAGTTCTTC. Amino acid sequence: CASSLSLAGLNEQFF.

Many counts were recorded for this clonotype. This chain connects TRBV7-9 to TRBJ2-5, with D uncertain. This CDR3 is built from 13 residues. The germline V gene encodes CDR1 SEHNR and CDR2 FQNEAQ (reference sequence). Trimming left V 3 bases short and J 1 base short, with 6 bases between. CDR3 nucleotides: TGTGCCAGCAGCTTGCCCTCCCAAGAGACCCAGTACTTC. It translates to CASSLPSQETQYF.

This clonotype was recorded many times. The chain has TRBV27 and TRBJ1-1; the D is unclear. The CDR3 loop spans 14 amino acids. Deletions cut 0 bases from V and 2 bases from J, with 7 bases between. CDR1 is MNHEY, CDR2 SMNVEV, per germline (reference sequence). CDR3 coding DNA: TGTGCCAGCAGTTTATCGGCGACCAACACTGAAGCTTTCTTT. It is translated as CASSLSATNTEAFF.

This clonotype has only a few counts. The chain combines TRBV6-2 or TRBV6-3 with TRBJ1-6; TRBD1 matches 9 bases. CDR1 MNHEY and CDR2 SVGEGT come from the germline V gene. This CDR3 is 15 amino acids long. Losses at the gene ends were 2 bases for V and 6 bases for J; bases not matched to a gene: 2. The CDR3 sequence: CASSYATGGNSPLHF. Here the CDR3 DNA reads TGTGCCAGCAGTTACGCGACAGGGGGTAATTCACCCCTCCACTTT.

The CDR3 region is CASSLVTGDTEAFF. The CDR3 bases are TGTGCCAGCAGTTTGGTGACAGGCGACACTGAAGCTTTCTTT. This chain links TRBV27 with TRBJ1-1; D may be TRBD1 (6 bases). V was shortened by 3 bases and J by 3 bases, with 11 bases between the two germline ends. Germline CDR1 reads MNHEY; CDR2 reads SMNVEV (reference sequence). The CDR3 is 14 amino acids.

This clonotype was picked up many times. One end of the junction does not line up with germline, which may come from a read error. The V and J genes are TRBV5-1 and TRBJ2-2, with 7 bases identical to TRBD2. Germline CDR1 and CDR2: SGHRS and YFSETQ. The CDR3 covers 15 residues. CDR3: CASSFGGSRTGELFF. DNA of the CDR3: TGTGCCAGCAGCTTCGGCGGGAGTAGGACCGGGGAGCTGTTTTTT.